This record concerns one T cell receptor (beta chain) sequence. This sample was included in a study of blood T cell repertoires in COVID-19. About the research overall: Researchers got acute and convalescent COVID-19 samples from the United States, Italy and Spain.

Looked up from germline, CDR1 is MNHEY and CDR2 is SVGEGT. V dropped 3 bases and J dropped 2; count of bases not matched to a gene: 6. The CDR3 is 15 residues long. As handled by the study authors: The assay estimated nucleated cells by amplifying reference gene primers. Profiled with immunoSEQ multiplex PCR; TCRdb holds only in-frame clones, not every one. V and J calls and clone size are given by that table; D and trimming were obtained from the DNA. Altogether a few hundred thousand clones are present, about 89% being singletons, with the ten largest covering about 10%. Source material: peripheral blood. This clonotype was obtained from a man in his forties who had recovered from COVID-19. The V call is TRBV6-2 or TRBV6-3, the J call TRBJ2-7; 8 bases are shared with TRBD1. The CDR3 loop reads CASSYSSGQAYEQYF. The CDR3, as DNA: TGTGCCAGCAGTTATTCGTCGGGACAGGCCTACGAGCAGTACTTC.